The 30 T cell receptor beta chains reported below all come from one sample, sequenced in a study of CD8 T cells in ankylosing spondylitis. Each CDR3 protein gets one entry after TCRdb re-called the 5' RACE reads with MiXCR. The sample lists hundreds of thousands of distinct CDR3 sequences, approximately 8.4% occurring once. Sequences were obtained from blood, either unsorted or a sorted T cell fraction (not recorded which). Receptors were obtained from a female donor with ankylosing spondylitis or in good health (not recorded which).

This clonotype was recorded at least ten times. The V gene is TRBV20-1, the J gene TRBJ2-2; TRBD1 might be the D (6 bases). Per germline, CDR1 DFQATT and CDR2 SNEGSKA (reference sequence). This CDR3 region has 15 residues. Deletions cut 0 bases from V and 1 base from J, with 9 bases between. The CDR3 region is CSAREGAMNTGELFF. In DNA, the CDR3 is TGCAGTGCTAGAGAGGGGGCCATGAACACCGGGGAGCTGTTTTTT.

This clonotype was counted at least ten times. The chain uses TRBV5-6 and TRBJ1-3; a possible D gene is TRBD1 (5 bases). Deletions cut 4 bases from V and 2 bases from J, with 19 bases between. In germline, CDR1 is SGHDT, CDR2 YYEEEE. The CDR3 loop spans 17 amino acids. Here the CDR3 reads CASSPLGVKRTGNTIYF. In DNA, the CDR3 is TGTGCCAGCAGCCCGTTGGGGGTAAAGCGGACTGGAAACACCATATATTTT.

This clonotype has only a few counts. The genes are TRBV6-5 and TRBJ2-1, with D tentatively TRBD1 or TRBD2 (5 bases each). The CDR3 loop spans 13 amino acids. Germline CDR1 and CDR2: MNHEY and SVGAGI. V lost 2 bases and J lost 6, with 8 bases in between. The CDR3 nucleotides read TGTGCCAGCAGTTACGGGACCACCAATGAGCAGTTCTTC. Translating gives CASSYGTTNEQFF.

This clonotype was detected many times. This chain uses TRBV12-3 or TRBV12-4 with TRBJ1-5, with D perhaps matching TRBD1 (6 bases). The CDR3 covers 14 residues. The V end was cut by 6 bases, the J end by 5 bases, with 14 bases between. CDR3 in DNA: TGTGCCAGCAGCCAAGACAGGCTAGATCAGCCCCAGCATTTT. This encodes CASSQDRLDQPQHF.

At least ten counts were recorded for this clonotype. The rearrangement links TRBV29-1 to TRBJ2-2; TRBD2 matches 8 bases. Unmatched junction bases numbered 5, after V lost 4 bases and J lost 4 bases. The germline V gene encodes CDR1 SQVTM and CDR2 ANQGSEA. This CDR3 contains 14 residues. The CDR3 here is CSVGLAGPTGELFF. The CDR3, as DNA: TGCAGCGTTGGCCTAGCGGGTCCCACCGGGGAGCTGTTTTTT.

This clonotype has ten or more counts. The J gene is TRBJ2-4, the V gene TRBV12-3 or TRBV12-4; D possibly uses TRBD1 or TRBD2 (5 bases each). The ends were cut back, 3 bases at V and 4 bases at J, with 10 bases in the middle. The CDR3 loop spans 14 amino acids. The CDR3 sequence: CASSLGVAKNIQYF. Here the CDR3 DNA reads TGTGCCAGCAGTTTGGGGGTGGCGAAAAACATTCAGTACTTC.

The CDR3 loop is CASSMRNEQYF. The CDR3 DNA sequence: TGTGCCAGCAGCATGCGGAACGAGCAGTACTTC. The genes are TRBV7-2 and TRBJ2-7; D gene ambiguous. This CDR3 comprises 11 residues. Trimming pared 5 bases from V and 5 bases from J, leaving 7 bases between. The germline V gene has CDR1 SGHTA and CDR2 FQGNSA.

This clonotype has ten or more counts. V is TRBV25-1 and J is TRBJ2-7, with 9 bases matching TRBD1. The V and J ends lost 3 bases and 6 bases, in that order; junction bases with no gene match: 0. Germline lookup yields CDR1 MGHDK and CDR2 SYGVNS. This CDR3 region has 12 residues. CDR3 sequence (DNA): TGTGCCAGCAGTGAGGACAGGGGCGAGCAGTACTTC. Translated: CASSEDRGEQYF.

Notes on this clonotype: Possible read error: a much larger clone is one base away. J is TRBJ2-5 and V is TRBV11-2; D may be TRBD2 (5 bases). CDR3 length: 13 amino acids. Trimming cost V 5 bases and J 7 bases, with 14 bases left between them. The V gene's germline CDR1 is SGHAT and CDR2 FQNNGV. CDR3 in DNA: TGTGCCAGCAGCACCTGGAGCGGTAGGACCCAGTACTTC. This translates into CASSTWSGRTQYF.

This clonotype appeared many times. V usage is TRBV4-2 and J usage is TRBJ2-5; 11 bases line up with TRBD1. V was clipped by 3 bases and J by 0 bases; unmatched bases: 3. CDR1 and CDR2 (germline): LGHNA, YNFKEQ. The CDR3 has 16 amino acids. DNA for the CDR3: TGTGCCAGCAGCCAGGGGGACAGGGGGTACCAAGAGACCCAGTACTTC. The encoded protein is CASSQGDRGYQETQYF.

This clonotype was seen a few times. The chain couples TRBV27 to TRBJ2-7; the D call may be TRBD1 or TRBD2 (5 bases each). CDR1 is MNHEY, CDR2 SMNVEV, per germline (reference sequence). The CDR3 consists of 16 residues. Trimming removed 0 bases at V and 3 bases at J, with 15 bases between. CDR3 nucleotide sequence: TGTGCCAGCAGTTTATCGTGGGGCGCGAGGGTCTACGAGCAGTACTTC. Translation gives CASSLSWGARVYEQYF.

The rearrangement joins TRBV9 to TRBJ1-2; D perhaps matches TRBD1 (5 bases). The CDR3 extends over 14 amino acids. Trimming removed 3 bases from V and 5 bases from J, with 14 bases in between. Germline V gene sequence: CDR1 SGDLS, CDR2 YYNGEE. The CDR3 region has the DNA TGTGCCAGCAGCGGAAGGGCAGGGAAATATGGCTACACCTTC. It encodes CASSGRAGKYGYTF.

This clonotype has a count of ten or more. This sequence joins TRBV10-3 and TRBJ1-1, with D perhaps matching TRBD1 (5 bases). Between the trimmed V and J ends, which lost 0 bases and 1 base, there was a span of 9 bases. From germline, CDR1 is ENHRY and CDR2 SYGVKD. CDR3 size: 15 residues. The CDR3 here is CAISESKGPNTEAFF. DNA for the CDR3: TGTGCCATCAGTGAGTCGAAGGGGCCGAACACTGAAGCTTTCTTT.

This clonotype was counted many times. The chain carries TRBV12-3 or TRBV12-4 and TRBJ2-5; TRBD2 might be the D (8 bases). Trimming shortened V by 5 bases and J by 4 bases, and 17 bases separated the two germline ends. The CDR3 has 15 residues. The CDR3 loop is CASSARDSGRETQYF. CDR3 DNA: TGTGCCAGCAGTGCCCGGGACAGCGGGAGAGAGACCCAGTACTTC.

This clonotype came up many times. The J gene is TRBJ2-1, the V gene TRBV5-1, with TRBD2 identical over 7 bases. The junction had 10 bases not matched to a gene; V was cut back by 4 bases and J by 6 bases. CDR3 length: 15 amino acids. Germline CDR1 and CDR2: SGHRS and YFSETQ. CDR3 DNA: TGCGCCAGCAGCGCCGGGAGGAGTTCTCCCAATGAGCAGTTCTTC. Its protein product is CASSAGRSSPNEQFF.

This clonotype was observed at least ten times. CDR3 protein: CATGPQGGTYEQYF. CDR3 sequence (DNA): TGTGCCACGGGCCCACAGGGGGGCACCTACGAGCAGTACTTC. This sequence joins TRBV12-3 or TRBV12-4 and TRBJ2-7; 8 bases are shared with TRBD1. CDR3 length: 14 amino acids. J gave up 2 bases and V 10 bases, and 10 bases lay outside the gene matches.

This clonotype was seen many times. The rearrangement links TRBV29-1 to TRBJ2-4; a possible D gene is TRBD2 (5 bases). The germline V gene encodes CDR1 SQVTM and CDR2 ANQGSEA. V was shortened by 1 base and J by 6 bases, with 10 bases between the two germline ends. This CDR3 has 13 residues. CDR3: CSVEAGVGNIQYF. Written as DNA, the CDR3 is TGCAGCGTTGAAGCCGGGGTCGGAAACATTCAGTACTTC.

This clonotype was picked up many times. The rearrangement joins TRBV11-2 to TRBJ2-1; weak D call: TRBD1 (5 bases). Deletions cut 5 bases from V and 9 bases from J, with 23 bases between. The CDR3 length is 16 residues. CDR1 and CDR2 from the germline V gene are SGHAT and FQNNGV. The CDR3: CASSPPRVNLQGEQFF. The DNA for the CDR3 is TGTGCCAGCAGCCCTCCCCGGGTAAATCTGCAGGGTGAGCAGTTCTTC.

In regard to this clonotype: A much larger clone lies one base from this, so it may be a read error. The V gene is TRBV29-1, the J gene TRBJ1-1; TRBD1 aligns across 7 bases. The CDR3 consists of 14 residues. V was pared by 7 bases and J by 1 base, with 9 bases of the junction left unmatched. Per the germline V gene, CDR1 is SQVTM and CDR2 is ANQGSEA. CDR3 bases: TGCAGCGCCCGAAAGACAGGGCCGAACACTGAAGCTTTCTTT. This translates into CSARKTGPNTEAFF. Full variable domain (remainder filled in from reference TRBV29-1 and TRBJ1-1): SAVISQKPSRDICQRGTSLTIQCQVDSQVTMMFWYRQQPGQSLTLIATANQGSEATYESGFVIDKFPISRPNLTFSTLTVSNMSPEDSSIYLCSARKTGPNTEAFFGQGTRLTVV.

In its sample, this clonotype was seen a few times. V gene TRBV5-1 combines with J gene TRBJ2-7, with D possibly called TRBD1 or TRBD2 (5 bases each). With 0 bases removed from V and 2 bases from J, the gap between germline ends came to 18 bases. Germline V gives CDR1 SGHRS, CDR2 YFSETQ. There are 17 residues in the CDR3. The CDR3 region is CASSLAINWDAAYEQYF. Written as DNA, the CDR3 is TGCGCCAGCAGCTTGGCCATTAACTGGGACGCAGCCTACGAGCAGTACTTC. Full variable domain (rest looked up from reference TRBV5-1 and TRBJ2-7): KAGVTQTPRYLIKTRGQQVTLSCSPISGHRSVSWYQQTPGQGLQFLFEYFSETQRNKGNFPGRFSGRQFSNSRSEMNVSTLELGDSALYLCASSLAINWDAAYEQYFGPGTRLTVT.

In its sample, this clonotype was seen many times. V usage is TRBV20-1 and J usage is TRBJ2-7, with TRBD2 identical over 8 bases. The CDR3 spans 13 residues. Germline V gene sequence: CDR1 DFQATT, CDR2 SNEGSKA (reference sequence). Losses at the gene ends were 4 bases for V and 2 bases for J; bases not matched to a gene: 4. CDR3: CSATRAGAYEQYF. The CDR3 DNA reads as TGCAGTGCTACCCGAGCGGGAGCCTACGAGCAGTACTTC.

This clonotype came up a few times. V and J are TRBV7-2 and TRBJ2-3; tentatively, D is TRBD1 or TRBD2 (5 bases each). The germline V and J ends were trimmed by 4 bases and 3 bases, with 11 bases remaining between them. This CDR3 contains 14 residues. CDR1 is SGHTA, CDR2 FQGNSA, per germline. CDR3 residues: CASSWGPDTDTQYF. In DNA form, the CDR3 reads TGTGCCAGCAGCTGGGGACCAGATACAGATACGCAGTATTTT.

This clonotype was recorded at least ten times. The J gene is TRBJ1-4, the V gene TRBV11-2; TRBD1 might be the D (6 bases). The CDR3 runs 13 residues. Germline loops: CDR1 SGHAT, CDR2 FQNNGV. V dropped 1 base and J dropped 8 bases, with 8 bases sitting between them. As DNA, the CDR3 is TGTGCCAGCAGCTTAGGCGGACAGGAAAAACTGTTTTTT. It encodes CASSLGGQEKLFF.

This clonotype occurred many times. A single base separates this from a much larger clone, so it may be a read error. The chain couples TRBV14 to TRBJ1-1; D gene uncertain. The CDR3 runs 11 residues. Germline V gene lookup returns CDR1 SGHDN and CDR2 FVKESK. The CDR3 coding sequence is TGTGCCAGCAGCCAAGGCACTGAAACTTTCTTT. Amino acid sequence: CASSQGTETFF.

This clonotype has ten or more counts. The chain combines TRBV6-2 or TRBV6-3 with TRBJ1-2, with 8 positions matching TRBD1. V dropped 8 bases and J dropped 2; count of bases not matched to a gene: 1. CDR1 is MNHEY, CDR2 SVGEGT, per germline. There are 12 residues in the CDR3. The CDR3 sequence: CASGDRNYGYTF. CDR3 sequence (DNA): TGTGCCAGCGGGGACAGGAACTATGGCTACACCTTC.

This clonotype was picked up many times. As DNA, the CDR3 is TGCAGCGTTGAAGTCACCACTGAAGCTTTCTTT. Encoded protein: CSVEVTTEAFF. The chain links TRBV29-1 to TRBJ1-1; the D is unclear. Germline V CDR1 and CDR2: SQVTM, ANQGSEA. The V gene lost 1 base and the J gene lost 4 bases, with 4 bases spanning the gap. The CDR3 spans 11 residues.

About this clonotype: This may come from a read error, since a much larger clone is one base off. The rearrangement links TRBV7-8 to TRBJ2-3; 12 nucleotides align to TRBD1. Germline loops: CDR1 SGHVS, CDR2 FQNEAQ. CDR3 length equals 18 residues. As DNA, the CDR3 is TGTGTCAGCAGCTTCAGTGGGACAGGGGGCGCGAACACAGATACGCAGTATTTT. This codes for CVSSFSGTGGANTDTQYF.

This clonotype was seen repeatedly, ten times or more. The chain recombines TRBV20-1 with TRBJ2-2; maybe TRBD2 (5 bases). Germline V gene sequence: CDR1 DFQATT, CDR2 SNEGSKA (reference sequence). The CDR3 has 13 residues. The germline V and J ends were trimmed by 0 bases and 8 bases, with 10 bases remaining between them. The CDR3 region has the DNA TGCAGTGCTAGAGAACTAGGCCGGGGGGAGCTGTTTTTT. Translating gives CSARELGRGELFF.

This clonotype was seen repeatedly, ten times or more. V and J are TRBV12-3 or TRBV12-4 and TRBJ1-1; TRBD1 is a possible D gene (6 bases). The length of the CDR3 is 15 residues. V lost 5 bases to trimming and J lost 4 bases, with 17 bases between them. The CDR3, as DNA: TGTGCCAGCAGTATTCAGGGGCAACTGGGCACTGAAGCTTTCTTT. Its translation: CASSIQGQLGTEAFF.

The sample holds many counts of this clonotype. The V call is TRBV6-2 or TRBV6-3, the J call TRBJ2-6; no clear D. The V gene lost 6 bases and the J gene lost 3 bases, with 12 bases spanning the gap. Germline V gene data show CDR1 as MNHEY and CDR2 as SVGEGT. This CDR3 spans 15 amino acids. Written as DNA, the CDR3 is TGTGCCAGCAGCGAAGTTCGAGGTGGGGCCAACGTCCTGACTTTC. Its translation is CASSEVRGGANVLTF.